Following are 21 T cell receptor beta chains from one sample sequenced in a study of CXCR3-negative and CXCR3-positive naive CD8 T cells. Findings and caveats of the study: Naive cells positive for CXCR3 carried more hydrophobic TRB CDR3s than CXCR3-negative ones.

Libraries of TRB cDNA were made by 5' RACE and carried UMIs. TCRdb re-called the 5' RACE reads, yielding one record per CDR3 amino acid sequence without DNA. The sample has 120,000 to 150,000 distinct CDR3 sequences, and its top ten clones hold 0.25% to 0.3%. For these TCRs, the target antigens are not known. The sample was naive CXCR3+ CD8+ T cells from blood. Sample subset: CD45RO-CCR7+CD27+CD95- naive CD8+ T cells expressing CXCR3 (TNR3+). Receptors originate from a human donor in good health. Some clones in this sample may be carry-over from other donors' samples.

The gene calls are TRBV4-1 and TRBJ2-1; TCRdb proposes TRBD2, but this gene call is untestable without DNA. Looked up from germline, CDR1 is MGHRA and CDR2 is YSYEKL. The CDR3 is 17 residues long. The CDR3 sequence is CASSQGSDGGSQNEQFF.

The V call is TRBV12-3 or TRBV12-4, the J call TRBJ2-3; TCRdb designates TRBD2, a call that cannot be tested without DNA. The length of the CDR3 is 15 residues. The CDR3 protein is CASRERGVSTDTQYF.

The V gene is TRBV15, the J gene TRBJ2-1; with no DNA, the TCRdb D assignment of TRBD2 cannot be verified. The CDR3 extends over 15 amino acids. CDR1 and CDR2 (germline): LNHNV, YYDKDF (reference sequence). The CDR3 loop reads CATSWEGSSRGEQFF. The variable domain in full, with the rest retrieved from reference TRBV15 and TRBJ2-1, is DAMVIQNPRYQVTQFGKPVTLSCSQTLNHNVMYWYQQKSSQAPKLLFHYYDKDFNNEADTPDNFQSRRPNTSFCFLDIRSPGLGDTAMYLCATSWEGSSRGEQFFGPGTRLTVL.

Here the CDR3 reads CSVLKGGDANYGYTF. The chain carries TRBV29-1 and TRBJ1-2; the D gene TCRdb calls, TRBD1, cannot be checked with no DNA. Germline CDR1 and CDR2: SQVTM and ANQGSEA. The CDR3 consists of 15 residues. Drawing the rest from reference TRBV29-1 and TRBJ1-2, the complete variable domain is SAVISQKPSRDICQRGTSLTIQCQVDSQVTMMFWYRQQPGQSLTLIATANQGSEATYESGFVIDKFPISRPNLTFSTLTVSNMSPEDSSIYLCSVLKGGDANYGYTFGSGTRLTVV.

The rearrangement joins TRBV5-1 to TRBJ2-1; with no DNA, the TCRdb D assignment of TRBD1 cannot be verified. Germline CDR1 SGHRS, CDR2 YFSETQ. This CDR3 region has 12 residues. CDR3 sequence reads: CASSLGGDEQFF. The entire variable domain, with the rest obtained from reference TRBV5-1 and TRBJ2-1, is as follows: KAGVTQTPRYLIKTRGQQVTLSCSPISGHRSVSWYQQTPGQGLQFLFEYFSETQRNKGNFPGRFSGRQFSNSRSEMNVSTLELGDSALYLCASSLGGDEQFFGPGTRLTVL.

The rearrangement uses TRBV7-9 and TRBJ2-3. The CDR3 runs to 13 residues. Germline CDR1 SEHNR, CDR2 FQNEAQ (reference sequence). This CDR3 reads CASSLVWADTQYF. Together with reference TRBV7-9 and TRBJ2-3, the CDR3 gives the full variable domain: DTGVSQNPRHKITKRGQNVTFRCDPISEHNRLYWYRQTLGQGPEFLTYFQNEAQLEKSRLLSDRFSAERPKGSFSTLEIQRTEQGDSAMYLCASSLVWADTQYFGPGTRLTVL.

The chain combines TRBV6-2 or TRBV6-3 with TRBJ1-1; TCRdb's D gene call, TRBD1, goes unchecked for lack of DNA. CDR1 MNHEY and CDR2 SVGEGT come from the germline V gene. The CDR3 has 17 amino acids. This CDR3 reads CASTSWDRGDHYTEAFF.

The chain uses TRBV6-5 and TRBJ2-3; TCRdb's D gene call, TRBD2, goes unchecked for lack of DNA. There are 15 residues in the CDR3. The germline V gene has CDR1 MNHEY and CDR2 SVGAGI. The CDR3 loop reads CASSPSGGDADTQYF.

The rearrangement links TRBV7-6 to TRBJ2-2; TCRdb reports TRBD1, a call that lacks DNA to check it against. CDR1 is SGHVS and CDR2 is FNYEAQ in the germline V gene. This CDR3 comprises 15 residues. CDR3 residues: CASSLGVGLSGELFF.

The chain combines TRBV6-2 or TRBV6-3 with TRBJ2-1; there is no DNA to check the TCRdb D call of TRBD2. The germline CDR1 and CDR2 sequences are MNHEY and SVGEGT. There are 14 residues in the CDR3. The CDR3 sequence is CASSYASSYNEQFF.

This chain uses TRBV4-1 with TRBJ1-6. Germline loops: CDR1 MGHRA, CDR2 YSYEKL. CDR3 size: 12 residues. Here the CDR3 reads CASSQGGTPLHF.

The CDR3 loop is CASSLSAGDTTEAFF. V usage is TRBV7-2 and J usage is TRBJ1-1; the TCRdb call, TRBD1, lacks DNA for checking. Per the germline V gene, CDR1 is SGHTA and CDR2 is FQGNSA. The CDR3 has 15 amino acids.

The V call is TRBV29-1, the J call TRBJ2-3; TCRdb's D gene call, TRBD1, goes unchecked for lack of DNA. The V gene's germline CDR1 is SQVTM and CDR2 ANQGSEA. The CDR3 is 12 residues long. The CDR3 is CSVETGTDTQYF.

The V and J genes are TRBV12-3 or TRBV12-4 and TRBJ1-1. The CDR3 loop spans 15 amino acids. Here the CDR3 reads CASSFLEGSYTEAFF.

The genes are TRBV28 and TRBJ2-7; no DNA is available, so the TRBD2 call from TCRdb remains unchecked. CDR1 is MDHEN, CDR2 SYDVKM, per germline. The CDR3 consists of 14 residues. The CDR3 loop is CASSFTLVPYEQYF.

This rearrangement joins TRBV25-1 to TRBJ2-5; TCRdb calls TRBD1, which cannot be checked without DNA. The CDR3 consists of 15 residues. The germline V gene has CDR1 MGHDK and CDR2 SYGVNS. Here the CDR3 reads CASSESQGRWETQYF.

The chain carries TRBV28 and TRBJ2-7. CDR1 and CDR2 (germline): MDHEN, SYDVKM. CDR3 length equals 15 residues. The CDR3 reads CASSLPAGTTYEQYF.

V is TRBV7-9 and J is TRBJ2-7; the D gene TCRdb calls, TRBD1, cannot be checked with no DNA. CDR1 and CDR2 from the germline V gene are SEHNR and FQNEAQ (reference sequence). This CDR3 has 16 residues. Here the CDR3 reads CASSFGQGIFSYEQYF.

The rearrangement uses TRBV7-9 and TRBJ1-4. Germline values: CDR1 SEHNR, CDR2 FQNEAQ (reference sequence). The CDR3 has 12 residues. The CDR3 loop is CASSSSSSELFF.

The V gene is TRBV5-1, the J gene TRBJ1-6; the D call of TRBD1 rests on TCRdb alone, since no DNA is present to check it. Germline CDR1 and CDR2: SGHRS and YFSETQ. The CDR3 is made up of 17 amino acids. The CDR3 sequence is CASSLGQPSSYNSPLHF.

The V gene is TRBV10-3, the J gene TRBJ2-2; the TRBD1 assignment by TCRdb is unverifiable without DNA. CDR1 and CDR2 from the germline V gene are ENHRY and SYGVKD. The CDR3 contains 13 residues. This CDR3 is CAISPGESGELFF.